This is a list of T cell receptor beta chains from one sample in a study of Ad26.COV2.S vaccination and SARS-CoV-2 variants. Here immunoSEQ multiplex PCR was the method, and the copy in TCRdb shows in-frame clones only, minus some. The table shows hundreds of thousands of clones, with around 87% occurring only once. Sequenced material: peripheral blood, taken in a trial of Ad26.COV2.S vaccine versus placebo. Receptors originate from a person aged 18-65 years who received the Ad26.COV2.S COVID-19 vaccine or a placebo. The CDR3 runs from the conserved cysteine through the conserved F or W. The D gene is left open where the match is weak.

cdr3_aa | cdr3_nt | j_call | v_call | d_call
CASSLGLGPGETQYF | TGCGCCAGCAGCTTAGGTCTGGGGCCAGGGGAGACCCAGTACTTC | TRBJ2-5 | TRBV5-1 | .
CASRRGRTDTQYF | TGTGCCAGCAGACGGGGGCGAACAGATACGCAGTATTTT | TRBJ2-3 | TRBV12-3/TRBV12-4 | .
CASSLWNTDTQYF | TGTGCCAGCAGTTTATGGAACACAGATACGCAGTATTTT | TRBJ2-3 | TRBV27 | .
CASSSLMGDPTEEQFF | TGTGCCAGCAGCTCCCTGATGGGGGACCCCACCGAGGAGCAGTTCTTC | TRBJ2-1 | TRBV7-9 | .
CASSQENSGRGGYGYTF | TGTGCCAGCAGCCAAGAAAACAGTGGCAGGGGCGGCTATGGCTACACCTTC | TRBJ1-2 | TRBV4-2 | .
CASSYQTVRANEQYF | TGTGCCAGCAGTTACCAGACAGTGCGGGCTAACGAGCAGTACTTC | TRBJ2-7 | TRBV6-5 | .
CASSLSWTGMVPQHF | TGTGCCAGCAGCTTATCTTGGACAGGGATGGTTCCCCAGCATTTT | TRBJ1-5 | TRBV27 | TRBD1
CASSSTRTMDGYTF | TGTGCCAGCAGTTCTACTCGGACAATGGATGGCTACACCTTC | TRBJ1-2 | TRBV28 | .
CASSSNTEAFF | TGCGCCAGCAGCTCCAACACTGAAGCTTTCTTT | TRBJ1-1 | TRBV5-1 | .
CASSVNSHYPTDTQYF | TGTGCCAGCAGCGTAAACTCACATTACCCCACAGATACGCAGTATTTT | TRBJ2-3 | TRBV9 | .
CASSLGLPSSYNEQFF | TGTGCCAGCAGTCTGGGACTACCGAGCTCCTACAATGAGCAGTTCTTC | TRBJ2-1 | TRBV3-1/TRBV3-2 | TRBD2
CASSQRTVDEQYF | TGTGCCAGCAGCCAACGAACAGTCGACGAGCAGTACTTC | TRBJ2-7 | TRBV6-5 | .
CASSLGLADAFEQYF | TGTGCCAGCAGCTTGGGGCTAGCGGATGCCTTCGAGCAGTACTTC | TRBJ2-7 | TRBV5-6 | TRBD2
CASSQVGGLAGAFF | TGCGCCAGCAGCCAAGTTGGCGGCCTTGCCGGGGCTTTCTTT | TRBJ1-1 | TRBV4-1 | .
CASSPLGEGNYGYTF | TGCGCCAGCAGCCCCCTGGGTGAGGGGAACTATGGCTACACCTTC | TRBJ1-2 | TRBV5-1 | .
CASAGAFNEQFF | TGCGCCAGCGCAGGGGCCTTTAATGAGCAGTTCTTC | TRBJ2-1 | TRBV5-1 | .
CASSLDRVGTGELFF | TGTGCCAGCAGCTTAGACAGGGTGGGCACCGGGGAGCTGTTTTTT | TRBJ2-2 | TRBV7-7 | .
CAISPNRGTGTNEQFF | TGTGCCATCAGTCCTAATCGCGGGACAGGGACGAATGAGCAGTTCTTC | TRBJ2-1 | TRBV10-3 | TRBD1
CASSLGGTGGNTIYF | TGCGCCAGCAGCTTGGGGGGGACAGGAGGAAACACCATATATTTT | TRBJ1-3 | TRBV5-1 | TRBD1
CASSLTGLEVNEQFF | TGCGCCAGCAGCTTAACAGGGTTGGAGGTTAATGAGCAGTTCTTC | TRBJ2-1 | TRBV5-1 | .